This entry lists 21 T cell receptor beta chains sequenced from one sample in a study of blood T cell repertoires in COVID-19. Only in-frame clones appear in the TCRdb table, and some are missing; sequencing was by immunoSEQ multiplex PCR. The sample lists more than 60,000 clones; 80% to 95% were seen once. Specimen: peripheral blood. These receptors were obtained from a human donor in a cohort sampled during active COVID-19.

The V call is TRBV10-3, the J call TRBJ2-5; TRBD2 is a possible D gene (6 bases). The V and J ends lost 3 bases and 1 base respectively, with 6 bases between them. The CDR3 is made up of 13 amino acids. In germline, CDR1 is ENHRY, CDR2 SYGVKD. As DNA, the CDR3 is TGTGCCATCAGTGATAGCGGCCAAGAGACCCAGTACTTC. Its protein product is CAISDSGQETQYF.

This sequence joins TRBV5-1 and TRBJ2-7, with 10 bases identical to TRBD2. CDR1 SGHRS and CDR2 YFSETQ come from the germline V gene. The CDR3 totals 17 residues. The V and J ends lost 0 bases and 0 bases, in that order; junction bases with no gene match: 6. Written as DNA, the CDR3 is TGCGCCAGCAGCTTGGCGGTAGCGGGGGGCCTCTCCTACGAGCAGTACTTC. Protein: CASSLAVAGGLSYEQYF. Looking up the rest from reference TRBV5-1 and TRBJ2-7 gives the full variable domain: KAGVTQTPRYLIKTRGQQVTLSCSPISGHRSVSWYQQTPGQGLQFLFEYFSETQRNKGNFPGRFSGRQFSNSRSEMNVSTLELGDSALYLCASSLAVAGGLSYEQYFGPGTRLTVT.

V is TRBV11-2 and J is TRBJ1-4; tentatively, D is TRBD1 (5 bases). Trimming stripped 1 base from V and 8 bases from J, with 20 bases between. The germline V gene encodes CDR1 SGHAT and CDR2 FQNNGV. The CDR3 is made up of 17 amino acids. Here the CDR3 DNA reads TGTGCCAGCAGCTTAGGGGGTTTGGGGACTGGCCGAGAAAAACTGTTTTTT. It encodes CASSLGGLGTGREKLFF.

In nucleotides, the CDR3 is TGTGCCAGCAGTTACTCGTCCCAGGGGGCAAGAAATGAGCAGTTCTTC. Translation gives CASSYSSQGARNEQFF. The gene calls are TRBV6-6 and TRBJ2-1, with TRBD1 matching 8 bases. Germline CDR1 is MNHNY and CDR2 is SVGAGI (reference sequence). This CDR3 is 16 amino acids long. V shed 0 bases, J shed 7 bases, and the junction held 8 bases outside the gene matches.

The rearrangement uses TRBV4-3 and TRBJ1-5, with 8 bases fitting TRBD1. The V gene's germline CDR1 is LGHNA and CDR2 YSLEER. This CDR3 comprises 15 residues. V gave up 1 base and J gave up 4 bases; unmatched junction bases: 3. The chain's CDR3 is CASSQVRQGNQPQHF. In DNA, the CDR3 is TGCGCCAGCAGCCAAGTGAGACAGGGGAATCAGCCCCAGCATTTT.

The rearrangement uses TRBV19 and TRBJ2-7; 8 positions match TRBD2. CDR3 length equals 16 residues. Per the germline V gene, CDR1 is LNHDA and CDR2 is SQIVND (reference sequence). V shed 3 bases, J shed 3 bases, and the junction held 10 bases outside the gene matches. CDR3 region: CASSISGGPPYYEQYF. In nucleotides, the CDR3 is TGTGCCAGTAGTATCAGCGGGGGTCCCCCTTACTACGAGCAGTACTTC.

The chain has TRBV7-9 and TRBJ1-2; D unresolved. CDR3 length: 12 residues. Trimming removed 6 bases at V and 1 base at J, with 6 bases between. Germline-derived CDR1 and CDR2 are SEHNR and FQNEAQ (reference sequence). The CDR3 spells CASSVRNYGYTF. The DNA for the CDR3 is TGTGCCAGCAGTGTCCGTAACTATGGCTACACCTTC.

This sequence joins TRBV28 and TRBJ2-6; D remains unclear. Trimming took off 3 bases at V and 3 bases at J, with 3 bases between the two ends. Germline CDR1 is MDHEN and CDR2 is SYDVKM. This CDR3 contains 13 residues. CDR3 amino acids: CASSLSGANVLTF. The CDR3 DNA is TGTGCCAGCAGTTTGAGTGGGGCCAACGTCCTGACTTTC.

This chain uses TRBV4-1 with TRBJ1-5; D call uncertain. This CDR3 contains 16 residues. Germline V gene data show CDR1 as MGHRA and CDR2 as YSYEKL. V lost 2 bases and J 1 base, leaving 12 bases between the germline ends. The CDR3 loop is CASSQIAEVSNQPQHF. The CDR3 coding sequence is TGCGCCAGCAGCCAAATTGCCGAGGTAAGCAATCAGCCCCAGCATTTT.

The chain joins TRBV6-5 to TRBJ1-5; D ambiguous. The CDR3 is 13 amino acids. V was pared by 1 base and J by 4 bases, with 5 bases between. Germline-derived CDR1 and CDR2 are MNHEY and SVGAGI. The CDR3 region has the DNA TGTGCCAGCAGTTACTACGGGAATCAGCCCCAGCATTTT. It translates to CASSYYGNQPQHF.

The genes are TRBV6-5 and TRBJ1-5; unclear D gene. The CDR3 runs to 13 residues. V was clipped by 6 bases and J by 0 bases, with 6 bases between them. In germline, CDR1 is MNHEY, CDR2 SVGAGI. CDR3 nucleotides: TGTGCCAGCAGGATAGATAGCAATCAGCCCCAGCATTTT. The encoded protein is CASRIDSNQPQHF.

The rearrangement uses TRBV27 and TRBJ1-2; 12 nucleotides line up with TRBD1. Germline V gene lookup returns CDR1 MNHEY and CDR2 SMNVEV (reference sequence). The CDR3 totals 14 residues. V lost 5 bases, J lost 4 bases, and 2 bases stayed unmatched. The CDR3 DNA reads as TGTGCCAGCAGTCGGGGACAGGGGGCCTATGGCTACACCTTC. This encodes CASSRGQGAYGYTF.

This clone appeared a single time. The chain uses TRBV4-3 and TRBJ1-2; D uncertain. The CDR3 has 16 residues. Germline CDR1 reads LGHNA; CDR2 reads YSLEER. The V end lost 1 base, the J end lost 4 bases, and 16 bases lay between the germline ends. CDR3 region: CASSQVAEVGVYGYTF. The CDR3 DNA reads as TGCGCCAGCAGCCAAGTAGCGGAGGTTGGGGTCTATGGCTACACCTTC.

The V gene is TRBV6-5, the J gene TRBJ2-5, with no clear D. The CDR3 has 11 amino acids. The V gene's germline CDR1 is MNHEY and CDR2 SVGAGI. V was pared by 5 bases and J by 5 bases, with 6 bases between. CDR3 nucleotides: TGTGCCAGCAGTCCTGTTGAGACCCAGTACTTC. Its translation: CASSPVETQYF.

CDR3 in amino acids: CASRTGLDYGYTF. CDR3 nucleotide sequence: TGTGCCAGCAGGACAGGGTTGGACTATGGCTACACCTTC. This chain connects TRBV6-5 to TRBJ1-2; 7 bases map to TRBD1. The CDR3 sequence is 13 residues long. CDR1 and CDR2 from the germline V gene are MNHEY and SVGAGI. The V segment lost 6 bases and the J segment 3 bases; nucleotides outside the gene matches: 4.

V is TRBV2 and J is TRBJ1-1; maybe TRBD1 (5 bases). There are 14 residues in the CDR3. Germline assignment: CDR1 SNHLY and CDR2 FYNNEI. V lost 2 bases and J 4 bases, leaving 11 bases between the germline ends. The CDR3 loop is CASSESGRGTEAFF. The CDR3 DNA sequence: TGTGCCAGCAGTGAATCGGGGAGGGGCACTGAAGCTTTCTTT.

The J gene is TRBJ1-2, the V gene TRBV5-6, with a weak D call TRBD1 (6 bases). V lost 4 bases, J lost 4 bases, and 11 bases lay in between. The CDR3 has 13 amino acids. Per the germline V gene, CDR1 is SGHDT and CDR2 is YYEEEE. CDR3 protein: CASSRGGGYGYTF. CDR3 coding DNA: TGTGCCAGCAGCCGCGGGGGCGGCTATGGCTACACCTTC.

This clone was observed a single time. The CDR3 DNA is TGTGCCAGCTCACCGGGACAGAACTATGGCTACACCTTC. Its protein is CASSPGQNYGYTF. The V call is TRBV18, the J call TRBJ1-2; 7 bases match TRBD1. J gave up 2 bases and V 3 bases, and 0 bases lay outside the gene matches. The CDR3 contains 13 residues. Germline-derived CDR1 and CDR2 are KGHSH and LQKENI. Full variable domain (remainder filled in from reference TRBV18 and TRBJ1-2): NAGVMQNPRHLVRRRGQEARLRCSPMKGHSHVYWYRQLPEEGLKFMVYLQKENIIDESGMPKERFSAEFPKEGPSILRIQQVVRGDSAAYFCASSPGQNYGYTFGSGTRLTVV.

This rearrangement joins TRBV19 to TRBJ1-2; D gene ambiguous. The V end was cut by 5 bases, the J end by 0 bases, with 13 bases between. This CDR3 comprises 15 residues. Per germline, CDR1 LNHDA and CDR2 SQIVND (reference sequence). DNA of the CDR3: TGTGCCAGTAGTGTGAACCGGGATACTAACTATGGCTACACCTTC. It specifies CASSVNRDTNYGYTF.

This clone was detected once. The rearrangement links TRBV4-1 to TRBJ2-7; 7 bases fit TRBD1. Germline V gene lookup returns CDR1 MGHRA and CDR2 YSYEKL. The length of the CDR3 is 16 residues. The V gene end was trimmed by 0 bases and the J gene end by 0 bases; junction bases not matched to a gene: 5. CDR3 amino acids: CASSQDPGQFSYEQYF. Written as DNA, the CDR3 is TGCGCCAGCAGCCAAGATCCGGGACAGTTCTCCTACGAGCAGTACTTC.

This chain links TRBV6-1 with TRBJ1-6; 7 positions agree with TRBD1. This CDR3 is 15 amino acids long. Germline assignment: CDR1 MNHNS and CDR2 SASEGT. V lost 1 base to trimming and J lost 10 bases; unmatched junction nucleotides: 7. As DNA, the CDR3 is TGTGCCAGCAGTGAAGTAGGGGGCGGGGGGTCACCCCTCCACTTT. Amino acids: CASSEVGGGGSPLHF.